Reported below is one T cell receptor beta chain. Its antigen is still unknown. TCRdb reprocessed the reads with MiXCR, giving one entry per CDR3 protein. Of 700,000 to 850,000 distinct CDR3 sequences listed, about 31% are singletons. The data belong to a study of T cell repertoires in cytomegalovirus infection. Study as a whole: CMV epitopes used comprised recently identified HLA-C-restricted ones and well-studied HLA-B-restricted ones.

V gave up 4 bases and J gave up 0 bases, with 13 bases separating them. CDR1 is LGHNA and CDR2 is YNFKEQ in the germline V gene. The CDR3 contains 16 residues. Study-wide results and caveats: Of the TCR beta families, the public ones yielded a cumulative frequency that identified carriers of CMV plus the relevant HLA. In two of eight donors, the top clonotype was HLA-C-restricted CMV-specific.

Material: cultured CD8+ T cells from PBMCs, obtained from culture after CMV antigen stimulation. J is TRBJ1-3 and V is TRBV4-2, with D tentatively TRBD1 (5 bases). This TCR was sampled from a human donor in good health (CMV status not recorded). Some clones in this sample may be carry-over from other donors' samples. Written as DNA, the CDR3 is TGTGCCAGCAGCCCCTCGGGGCCATTCTCTGGAAACACCATATATTTT. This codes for CASSPSGPFSGNTIYF.